This passage covers 12 T cell receptor beta chains from one sample sequenced in a study of T cells after posttransplantation cyclophosphamide (dated by TCRdb to between 2015 and 2016). The library was built by means of the immunoSEQ multiplex PCR assay. The clones in this table, taken by TCRdb from immuneACCESS, are in-frame only. Not every clone is retained; where verified, under half of the shortfall comes from an unresolved V gene, and the cause of the rest is unknown. This sample includes 20,000 to 30,000 clones, and none of them was observed just once. The ten largest clones take up about 4.4% of the sample. Material: PBMCs. The origin of the receptors is a woman between 45 and 60 years old in good health, CMV-negative, and a related stem cell transplant donor.

This clone was seen at least ten times. The chain joins TRBV5-1 to TRBJ2-1; TRBD2 matches 7 bases. Trimming took 3 bases from V and 2 from J; bases not matched to a gene: 5. CDR3 length: 15 amino acids. Germline loops: CDR1 SGHRS, CDR2 YFSETQ. The CDR3 protein is CASSWEGQTYNEQFF. The CDR3 DNA reads as TGCGCCAGCAGCTGGGAGGGGCAAACCTACAATGAGCAGTTCTTC.

The DNA of the CDR3 is TGTGCCGTAACGGGGCTAGCGGGAGCCGGGGAGCTGTTTTTT. Protein product: CAVTGLAGAGELFF. This chain links TRBV7-9 with TRBJ2-2; the match to TRBD2 covers 10 bases. Germline values: CDR1 SEHNR, CDR2 FQNEAQ (reference sequence). The CDR3 is 14 residues long. V lost 11 bases, J lost 6 bases, and 9 bases stayed unmatched.

This clone showed up many times. The chain carries TRBV29-1 and TRBJ2-3; perhaps TRBD2 as D (6 bases). The CDR3 has 13 residues. The V end lost 8 bases, the J end lost 0 bases, and 12 bases lay between the germline ends. Germline values: CDR1 SQVTM, CDR2 ANQGSEA. The CDR3 DNA reads as TGCAGCACAGACGCGGGGAGCACAGATACGCAGTATTTT. Its protein product is CSTDAGSTDTQYF.

V is TRBV5-1 and J is TRBJ2-5; 7 nucleotides align to TRBD1. Matching the DNA end better, TRBJ2-7 makes the J call doubtful. Germline V CDR1 and CDR2: SGHRS, YFSETQ. This CDR3 is 13 amino acids long. In DNA, the CDR3 is TGCGCCAGCAGCTCGGGGACAGTTTACGAGCAGTACTTC. Translation: CASSSGTVYEQYF.

This clone occurred many times. The junction departs from the called germline gene at one end, perhaps through a read error. This chain joins TRBV27 and TRBJ2-1; 14 positions match TRBD2. CDR1 is MNHEY, CDR2 SMNVEV, per germline (reference sequence). This CDR3 is built from 19 residues. The CDR3 DNA is TGTGCCAGCAGTCTATCCGGGACTAGCGGGAGACGGGCCTACAATGAGCAGTTCTTC. This codes for CASSLSGTSGRRAYNEQFF.

This clone was counted many times. The rearrangement joins TRBV23-1 to TRBJ1-1; perhaps TRBD1 as D (5 bases). TRBV23-1 is an open reading frame whose function is uncertain. V lost 4 bases and J lost 2, with 11 bases in between. CDR3 length: 14 amino acids. CDR3 protein: CASSPGTSNTEAFF. The CDR3, as DNA: TGCGCCAGCAGTCCTGGGACTTCCAACACTGAAGCTTTCTTT.

This clone occurred many times. CDR3 sequence reads: CASSPPGVPPYEQYF. CDR3 DNA: TGTGCCAGCAGCCCTCCGGGAGTTCCTCCCTACGAGCAGTACTTC. This rearrangement joins TRBV7-9 to TRBJ2-7, with TRBD2 as a possible D gene (6 bases). Trimming stripped 5 bases from V and 2 bases from J, with 16 bases between. The germline V gene encodes CDR1 SEHNR and CDR2 FQNEAQ (reference sequence). The CDR3 is 15 residues long.

This clone was recorded at least ten times. V and J are TRBV19 and TRBJ2-4, with D maybe TRBD2 (6 bases). This CDR3 region has 16 residues. Germline values: CDR1 LNHDA, CDR2 SQIVND (reference sequence). V lost 1 base, J lost 6 bases, and 16 bases lay in between. The CDR3 coding sequence is TGTGCCAGTAGTATAGGCAGGGACTTCAGGTCAAACATTCAGTACTTC. It translates to CASSIGRDFRSNIQYF.

There are many counts of this clone. J is TRBJ2-1 and V is TRBV29-1; TRBD2 might be the D (5 bases). Germline V CDR1 and CDR2: SQVTM, ANQGSEA. V was trimmed by 7 bases and J by 3 bases, leaving 7 bases between them. The CDR3 totals 11 residues. The CDR3 spells CSGGLYNEQFF. CDR3 in DNA: TGCAGCGGAGGACTCTACAATGAGCAGTTCTTC.

The sample holds many counts of this clone. The chain has TRBV19 and TRBJ2-5; D possibly corresponds to TRBD1 (5 bases). This CDR3 is built from 15 residues. Germline CDR1 is LNHDA and CDR2 is SQIVND (reference sequence). Deletions cut 2 bases from V and 5 bases from J, with 15 bases between. Here the CDR3 reads CASSILGQRAETQYF. The CDR3 region has the DNA TGTGCCAGTAGTATATTGGGGCAGCGAGCGGAGACCCAGTACTTC. Supplemented by reference TRBV19 and TRBJ2-5, the full variable domain reads DGGITQSPKYLFRKEGQNVTLSCEQNLNHDAMYWYRQDPGQGLRLIYYSQIVNDFQKGDIAEGYSVSREKKESFPLTVTSAQKNPTAFYLCASSILGQRAETQYFGPGTRLLVL.

This clone was seen ten or more times. V and J are TRBV7-9 and TRBJ2-1, with 14 bases fitting TRBD2. With 6 bases clipped from V and 12 bases from J, the junction kept 7 bases outside the gene matches. Germline values: CDR1 SEHNR, CDR2 FQNEAQ (reference sequence). The CDR3 has 14 residues. The CDR3 spells CASRGLAGAGGQFF. CDR3 sequence (DNA): TGTGCCAGCAGGGGACTAGCGGGAGCGGGCGGGCAGTTCTTC.

This clone appeared many times. The gene calls are TRBV21-1 and TRBJ1-3; TRBD1, the D gene given by the table, was not confirmed from the DNA. TRBV21-1 is deemed a pseudogene. The CDR3 contains 16 residues. The CDR3 loop is CASSKVGTGVRNTIYF. The CDR3 nucleotides read TGTGCCAGCAGCAAAGTCGGGACAGGGGTTAGAAACACCATATATTTT.